Below are 14 T cell receptor beta chains sequenced from a single sample in a study of beta chain features in type 1 diabetes. Isolated RNA was reverse transcribed in full, so expressed TCRB transcripts were sequenced. Measured with immunoSEQ multiplex PCR; TCRdb has only the in-frame clones, and not every one. This table holds about 150,000 clones, around 10% found once. The sample consisted of central memory CD4+ T cells from blood. These receptors all stem from a man between 18 and 35 years old in good health.

This clone was seen a few times. The chain combines TRBV7-2 with TRBJ2-5; a possible D gene is TRBD2 (6 bases). Germline V gene data show CDR1 as SGHTA and CDR2 as FQGNSA. Trimming removed 3 bases at V and 4 bases at J, with 12 bases between. This CDR3 comprises 14 residues. The CDR3 protein is CASSLAGMGETQYF. CDR3 in DNA: TGTGCCAGCAGCTTGGCGGGAATGGGAGAGACCCAGTACTTC.

The chain combines TRBV6-5 with TRBJ1-6; D is perhaps TRBD1 (5 bases). This CDR3 region has 13 residues. Between the trimmed V and J ends, which lost 2 bases and 9 bases, there was a span of 8 bases. Germline values: CDR1 MNHEY, CDR2 SVGAGI. The CDR3 DNA follows: TGTGCCAGCAGTTACCGGGGGAGTTCACCCCTCCACTTT. The encoded protein is CASSYRGSSPLHF.

This clone occurred a few times. The rearrangement links TRBV10-3 to TRBJ2-7; weak D call: TRBD2 (5 bases). The CDR3 is 13 amino acids. The germline V and J ends were trimmed by 10 bases and 4 bases, with 17 bases remaining between them. CDR1 and CDR2 (germline): ENHRY, SYGVKD. The CDR3 reads CATTSGAGYEQYF. DNA for the CDR3: TGTGCCACCACCAGCGGCGCCGGGTACGAGCAGTACTTC.

The rearrangement joins TRBV5-1 to TRBJ2-1; 7 bases align to TRBD2. V dropped 0 bases and J dropped 4; count of bases not matched to a gene: 7. The CDR3 consists of 16 residues. Germline assignment: CDR1 SGHRS and CDR2 YFSETQ. The CDR3 coding sequence is TGCGCCAGCAGCTTGGAGGTTAGCGGGCTTTACAATGAGCAGTTCTTC. Translating it yields CASSLEVSGLYNEQFF.

This clone has more than one count but fewer than ten. The chain links TRBV9 to TRBJ2-7; D is tentatively TRBD1 or TRBD2 (6 bases each). The V gene's germline CDR1 is SGDLS and CDR2 YYNGEE. The ends were cut back, 0 bases at V and 7 bases at J, with 23 bases in the middle. This CDR3 spans 17 amino acids. The CDR3 region is CASSVATGAALSGEQYF. The CDR3 region has the DNA TGTGCCAGCAGCGTAGCTACGGGGGCAGCCCTCTCGGGTGAGCAGTACTTC.

J is TRBJ1-1 and V is TRBV30; possible D gene TRBD1, 6 bases. The CDR3 runs to 13 residues. The V gene lost 1 base and the J gene lost 1 base, with 7 bases spanning the gap. Germline V gene sequence: CDR1 GTSNPN, CDR2 SVGIG (reference sequence). CDR3 DNA: TGTGCCTGGAGTGCGGACAGGAACACTGAAGCTTTCTTT. Protein sequence: CAWSADRNTEAFF.

The chain couples TRBV7-2 to TRBJ2-3, with D hard to call. The V end lost 2 bases, the J end lost 4 bases, and 4 bases lay between the germline ends. Germline assignment: CDR1 SGHTA and CDR2 FQGNSA. CDR3 size: 12 residues. The CDR3 DNA reads as TGTGCCAGCAGCTTATCGCCAGATACGCAGTATTTT. Its translation is CASSLSPDTQYF.

This clone appeared a few times. This clone may be a read error of a much larger clone one base away. This chain joins TRBV5-1 and TRBJ2-7, with 12 bases aligning to TRBD2. Germline CDR1 reads SGHRS; CDR2 reads YFSETQ. Trimming at V came to 4 bases and at J to 4 bases, leaving 6 bases not matched to a gene. The CDR3 extends over 15 amino acids. CDR3 sequence reads: CASSELAGGSYEQYF. The CDR3 nucleotides are TGCGCCAGCAGCGAACTAGCGGGAGGCTCTTACGAGCAGTACTTC.

This chain connects TRBV7-9 to TRBJ2-7, with 8 bases fitting TRBD1. V lost 6 bases and J lost 5; bases outside the gene matches: 9. Germline CDR1 and CDR2: SEHNR and FQNEAQ (reference sequence). The CDR3 has 14 residues. CDR3 region: CASRSDRGFDEQYF. For the CDR3, the DNA is TGTGCCAGCAGATCTGACAGGGGTTTCGACGAGCAGTACTTC.

This clone was detected a few times. The chain joins TRBV5-1 to TRBJ2-7; possibly TRBD2 for D (5 bases). This CDR3 is 14 amino acids long. Germline V lookup: CDR1 SGHRS, CDR2 YFSETQ. V was trimmed by 1 base and J by 5 bases, leaving 13 bases between them. CDR3 coding DNA: TGCGCCAGCAGCTTGAGTCTGGGAGAACACGAGCAGTACTTC. Translation: CASSLSLGEHEQYF.

The CDR3: CASSPTGANEKLFF. CDR3 bases: TGTGCCAGCAGTCCGACAGGGGCAAATGAAAAACTGTTTTTT. The rearrangement links TRBV6-5 to TRBJ1-4; 8 bases align to TRBD1. CDR1 MNHEY and CDR2 SVGAGI come from the germline V gene. The CDR3 totals 14 residues. With V trimmed by 5 bases and J by 5 bases, 4 bases remained unmatched.

This clone was recorded many times. This chain links TRBV7-2 with TRBJ2-7; D is undetermined. Germline values: CDR1 SGHTA, CDR2 FQGNSA. Trimming pared 7 bases from V and 7 bases from J, leaving 11 bases between. The CDR3 runs 11 residues. CDR3: CASTLAEEQYF. CDR3 nucleotides: TGTGCCAGCACCTTGGCAGAGGAGCAGTACTTC. Filled out from reference TRBV7-2 and TRBJ2-7, the complete variable domain reads GAGVSQSPSNKVTEKGKDVELRCDPISGHTALYWYRQSLGQGLEFLIYFQGNSAPDKSGLPSDRFSAERTGGSVSTLTIQRTQQEDSAVYLCASTLAEEQYFGPGTRLTVT.

This clone was observed many times. The CDR3 loop is CASWGEYTGANVLTF. The DNA for the CDR3 is TGTGCCAGCTGGGGGGAATACACTGGGGCCAACGTCCTGACTTTC. V gene TRBV6-6 combines with J gene TRBJ2-6; D possibly corresponds to TRBD2 (6 bases). This CDR3 has 15 amino acids. The V gene lost 8 bases and the J gene lost 2 bases, with 13 bases spanning the gap. Germline V lookup: CDR1 MNHNY, CDR2 SVGAGI (reference sequence).

This clone has ten or more counts. V is TRBV6-1 and J is TRBJ2-5; a possible D gene is TRBD2 (6 bases). The germline gives CDR1 MNHNS, CDR2 SASEGT. The germline V and J ends were trimmed by 6 bases and 7 bases, with 12 bases remaining between them. This CDR3 is 12 amino acids long. The CDR3 DNA sequence: TGTGCCAGCAGGGAGGGACTGGCGACCCAGTACTTC. Translating gives CASREGLATQYF.